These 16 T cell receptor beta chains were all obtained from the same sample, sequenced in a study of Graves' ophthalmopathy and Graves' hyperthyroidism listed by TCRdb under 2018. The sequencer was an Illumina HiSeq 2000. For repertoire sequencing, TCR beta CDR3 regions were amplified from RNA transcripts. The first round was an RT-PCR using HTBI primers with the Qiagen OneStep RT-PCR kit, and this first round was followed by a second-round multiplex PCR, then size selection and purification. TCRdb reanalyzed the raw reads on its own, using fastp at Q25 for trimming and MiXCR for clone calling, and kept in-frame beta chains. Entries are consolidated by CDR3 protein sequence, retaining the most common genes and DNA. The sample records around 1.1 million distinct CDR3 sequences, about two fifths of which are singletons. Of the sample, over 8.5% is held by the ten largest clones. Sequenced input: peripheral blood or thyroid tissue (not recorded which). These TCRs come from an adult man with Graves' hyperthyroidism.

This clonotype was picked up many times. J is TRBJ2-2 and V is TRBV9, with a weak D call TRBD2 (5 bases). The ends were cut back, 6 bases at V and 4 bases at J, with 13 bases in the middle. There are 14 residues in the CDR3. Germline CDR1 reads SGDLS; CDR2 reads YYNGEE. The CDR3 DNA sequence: TGTGCCAGCAACCCTCGCAGCGGCACCGGGGAGCTGTTTTTT. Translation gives CASNPRSGTGELFF.

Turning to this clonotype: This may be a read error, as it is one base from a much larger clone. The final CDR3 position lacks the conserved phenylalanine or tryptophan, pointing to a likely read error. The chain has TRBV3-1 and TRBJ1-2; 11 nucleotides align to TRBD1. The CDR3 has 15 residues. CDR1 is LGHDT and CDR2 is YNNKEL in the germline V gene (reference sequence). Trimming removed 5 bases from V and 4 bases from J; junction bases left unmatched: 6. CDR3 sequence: CASSASGQGAYGYTL. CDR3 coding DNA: TGTGCCAGCAGCGCAAGTGGACAGGGGGCCTATGGCTACACCCTC.

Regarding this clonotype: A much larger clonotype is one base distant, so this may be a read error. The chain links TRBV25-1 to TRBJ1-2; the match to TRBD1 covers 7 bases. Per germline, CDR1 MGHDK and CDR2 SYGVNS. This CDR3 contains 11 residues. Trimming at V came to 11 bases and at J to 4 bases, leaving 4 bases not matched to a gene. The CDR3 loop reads CASGTVYGYTF. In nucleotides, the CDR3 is TGTGCCTCCGGGACAGTCTATGGCTACACCTTC.

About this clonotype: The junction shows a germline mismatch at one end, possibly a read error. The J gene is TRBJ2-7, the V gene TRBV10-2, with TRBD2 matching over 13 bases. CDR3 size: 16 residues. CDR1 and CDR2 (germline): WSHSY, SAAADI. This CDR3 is CASSPPRTSGSHEQYF. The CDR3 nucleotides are TGTGCCAGCAGCCCCCCCCGGACTAGCGGGAGCCACGAGCAGTACTTC.

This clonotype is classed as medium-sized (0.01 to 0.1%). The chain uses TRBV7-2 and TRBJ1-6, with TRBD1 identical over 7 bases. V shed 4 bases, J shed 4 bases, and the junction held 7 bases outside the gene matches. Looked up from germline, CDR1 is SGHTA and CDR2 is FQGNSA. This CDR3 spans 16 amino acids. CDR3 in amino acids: CASSSRDRLYNSPLHF. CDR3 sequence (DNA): TGTGCCAGCAGCTCCCGGGACAGATTGTATAATTCACCCCTCCACTTT.

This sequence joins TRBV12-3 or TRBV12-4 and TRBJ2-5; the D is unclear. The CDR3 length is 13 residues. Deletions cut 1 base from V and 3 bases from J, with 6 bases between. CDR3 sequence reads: CASSLVSKETQYF. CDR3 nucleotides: TGTGCCAGCAGTTTAGTCTCTAAAGAGACCCAGTACTTC.

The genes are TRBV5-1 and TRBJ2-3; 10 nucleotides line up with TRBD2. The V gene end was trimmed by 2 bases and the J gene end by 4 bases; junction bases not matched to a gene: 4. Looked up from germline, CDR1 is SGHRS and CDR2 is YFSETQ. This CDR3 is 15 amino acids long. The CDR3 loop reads CASSLSGGAADTQYF. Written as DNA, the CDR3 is TGCGCCAGCAGCTTAAGCGGGGGGGCCGCAGATACGCAGTATTTT.

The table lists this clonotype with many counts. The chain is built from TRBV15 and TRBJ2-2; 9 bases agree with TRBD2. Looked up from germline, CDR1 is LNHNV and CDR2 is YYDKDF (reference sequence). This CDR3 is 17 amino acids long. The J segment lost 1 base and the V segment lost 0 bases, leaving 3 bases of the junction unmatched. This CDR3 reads CATSRDASGKNTGELFF. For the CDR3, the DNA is TGTGCCACCAGCAGAGACGCTAGCGGGAAGAACACCGGGGAGCTGTTTTTT.

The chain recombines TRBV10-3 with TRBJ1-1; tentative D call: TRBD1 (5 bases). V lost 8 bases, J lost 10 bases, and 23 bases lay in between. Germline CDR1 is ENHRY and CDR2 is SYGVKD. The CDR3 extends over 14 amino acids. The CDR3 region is CAIGGGPRDSRAFF. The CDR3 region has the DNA TGTGCCATCGGGGGTGGACCCAGGGATTCAAGAGCTTTCTTT.

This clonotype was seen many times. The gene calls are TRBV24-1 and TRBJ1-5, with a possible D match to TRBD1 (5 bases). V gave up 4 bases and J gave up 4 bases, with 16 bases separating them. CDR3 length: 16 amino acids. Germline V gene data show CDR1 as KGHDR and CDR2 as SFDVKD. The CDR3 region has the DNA TGTGCCACCAGTGAGCCCTCCGTGCGACAGAATCAGCCCCAGCATTTT. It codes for CATSEPSVRQNQPQHF.

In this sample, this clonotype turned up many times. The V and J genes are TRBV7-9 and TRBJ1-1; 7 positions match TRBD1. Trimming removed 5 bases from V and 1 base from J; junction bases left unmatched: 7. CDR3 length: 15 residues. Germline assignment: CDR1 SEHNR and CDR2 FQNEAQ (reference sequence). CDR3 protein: CASSVTGYQNTEAFF. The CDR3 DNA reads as TGTGCCAGCAGCGTGACAGGGTACCAGAACACTGAAGCTTTCTTT.

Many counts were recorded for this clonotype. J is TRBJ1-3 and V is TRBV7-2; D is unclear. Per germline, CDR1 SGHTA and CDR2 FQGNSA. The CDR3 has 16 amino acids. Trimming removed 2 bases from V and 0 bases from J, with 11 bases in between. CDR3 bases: TGTGCCAGCAGCTTACAGGTTTCCTTCTCTGGAAACACCATATATTTT. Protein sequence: CASSLQVSFSGNTIYF.

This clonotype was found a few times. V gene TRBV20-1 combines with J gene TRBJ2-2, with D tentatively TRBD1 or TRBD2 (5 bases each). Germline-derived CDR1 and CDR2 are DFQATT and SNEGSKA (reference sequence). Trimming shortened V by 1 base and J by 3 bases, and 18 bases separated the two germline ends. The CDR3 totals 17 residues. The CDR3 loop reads CSARGPGPSVDTGELFF. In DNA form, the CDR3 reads TGCAGTGCTAGAGGACCGGGACCCTCAGTGGACACCGGGGAGCTGTTTTTT.

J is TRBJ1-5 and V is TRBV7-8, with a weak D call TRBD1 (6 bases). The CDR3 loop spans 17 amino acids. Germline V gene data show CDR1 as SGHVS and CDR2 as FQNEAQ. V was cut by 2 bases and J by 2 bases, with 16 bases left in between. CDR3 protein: CASSLQGGERGNQPQHF. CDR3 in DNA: TGTGCCAGCAGCTTACAAGGGGGGGAGAGGGGCAATCAGCCCCAGCATTTT.

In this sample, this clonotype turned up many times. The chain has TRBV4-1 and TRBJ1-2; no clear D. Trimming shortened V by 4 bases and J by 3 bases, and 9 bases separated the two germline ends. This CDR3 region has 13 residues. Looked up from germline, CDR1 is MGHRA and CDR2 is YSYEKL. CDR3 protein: CASSPIGDYGYTF. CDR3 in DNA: TGCGCCAGCAGCCCCATAGGAGACTATGGCTACACCTTC.

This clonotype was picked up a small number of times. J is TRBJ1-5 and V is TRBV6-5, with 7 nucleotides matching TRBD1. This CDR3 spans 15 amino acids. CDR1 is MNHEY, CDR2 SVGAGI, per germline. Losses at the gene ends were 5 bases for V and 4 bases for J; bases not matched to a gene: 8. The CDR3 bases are TGTGCCAGCAGTGGAGGTAGGGGGCGTAATCAGCCCCAGCATTTT. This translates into CASSGGRGRNQPQHF.